The T cell receptor (beta chain) described here comes from a study of blood T cell repertoires in COVID-19 (dated by TCRdb to about 2020). Describing the broader study: Samples covering the acute and convalescent phases of COVID-19 were provided by collaborators in the United States, Italy and Spain. The dataset comprised deeply sampled blood TCRbeta repertoires from subjects exposed to, actively infected with, or recovered from COVID-19. The sample metadata nearly always contained a de-identified subject ID, COVID-19 status, age in years and sex. Where available, HLA class I and class II types were obtained from metadata supplied by the sample provider rather than from assay-based typing. The repertoires were made available in a free public database intended to serve as a resource for research on the immune response to SARS-CoV-2. The prospective study material was composed of cDNA or gDNA derived from T cells, B-cell-depleted T cells, or PBMCs. The samples were drawn from two sources: the first 160 participants of the ongoing ImmuneRACE study, and 1,254 subjects contributed by 6 global collaborators. Results the study describes overall, beyond this receptor: The amount of clinical and demographic metadata varied by source and participant and was provided uncurated.

As to this clone: What this receptor recognizes is not known. No base quality values were provided; no much bigger clone lies one nucleotide off.

Whole blood was collected in K2EDTA tubes by collaborating institutions according to the institutions' own protocols. Collaborator samples were shipped for TCRbeta analysis as frozen whole blood, isolated PBMCs, or DNA extracted from either sample type. The V end gives up 0 bases and the J end 3 bases, leaving 11 bases in the junction not matched to a gene. From the cysteine up to the phenylalanine, the CDR3 has a length of 19 residues. CDR3 DNA is the only sequence kept; it has 57 bases, read in frame from the first base. CDR1 is given as MGHRA and CDR2 as YSYEKL, both from the germline V gene. The immunoSEQ Assay, a bias-controlled multiplex PCR, was used to amplify TCRbeta CDR3 regions from genomic DNA. Per the original workflow: Nucleated cell counts per sample were estimated from amplification of reference gene primers within the assay. Sequence reads were collapsed and filtered to measure the absolute abundance of every unique TCRbeta CDR3 rearrangement. Productive Simpson clonality was computed per sample as the square root of Simpson's diversity index over productive rearrangements. In its TCRdb copy, this immuneACCESS table keeps in-frame sequences only and misses some clones. Where compared with another copy, unresolved V genes explain less than half of these, and the others have no known cause. V and J calls and clone size come straight from that table; D and trimming were deduced from the DNA. This sample gives around 200,000 clones in total; approximately 90% of them show up just once. The top ten clones comprise less than 1.5% of the sample.

The TCR originated in a young man with acute or convalescent COVID-19. The sample taken for sequencing was peripheral blood. This sequence uses TRBV4-1 and TRBJ2-3, and TRBD2 matches 11 of the central bases. The CDR3 protein: CASSQDPQGVAGGTDTQYF. The nucleotide sequence reads TGCGCCAGCAGCCAAGATCCCCAGGGGGTAGCGGGAGGGACAGATACGCAGTATTTT.